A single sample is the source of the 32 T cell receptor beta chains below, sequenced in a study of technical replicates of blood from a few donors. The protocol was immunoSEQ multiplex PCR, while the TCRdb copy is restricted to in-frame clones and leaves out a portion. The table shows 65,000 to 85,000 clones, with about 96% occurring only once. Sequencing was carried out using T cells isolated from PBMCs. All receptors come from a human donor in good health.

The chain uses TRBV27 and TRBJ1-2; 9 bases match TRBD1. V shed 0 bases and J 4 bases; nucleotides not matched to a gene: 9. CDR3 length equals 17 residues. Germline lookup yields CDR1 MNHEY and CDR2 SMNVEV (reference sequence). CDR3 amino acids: CASSLSLRDREIYGYTF. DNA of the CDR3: TGTGCCAGCAGTTTATCCCTTCGGGACAGGGAGATCTATGGCTACACCTTC.

The CDR3 loop reads CAWRLKSSEQYF. CDR3 DNA: TGTGCCTGGAGACTGAAGAGCTCCGAGCAGTACTTC. The rearrangement joins TRBV30 to TRBJ2-7; D unresolved. Germline CDR1 is GTSNPN and CDR2 is SVGIG (reference sequence). The CDR3 is made up of 12 amino acids. With 3 bases removed from V and 6 bases from J, the gap between germline ends came to 12 bases.

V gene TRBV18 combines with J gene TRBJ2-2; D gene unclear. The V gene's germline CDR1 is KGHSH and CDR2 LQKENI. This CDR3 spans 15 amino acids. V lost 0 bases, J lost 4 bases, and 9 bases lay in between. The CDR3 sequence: CASSPPSQITGELFF. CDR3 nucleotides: TGTGCCAGCTCACCACCATCTCAGATCACCGGGGAGCTGTTTTTT.

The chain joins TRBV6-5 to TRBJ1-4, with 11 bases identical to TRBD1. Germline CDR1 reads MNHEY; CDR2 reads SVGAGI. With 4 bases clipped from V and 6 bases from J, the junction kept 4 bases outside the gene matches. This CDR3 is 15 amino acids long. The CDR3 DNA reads TGTGCCAGCAGTTTGGGACAGGGGGGGGATGAAAAACTGTTTTTT. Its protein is CASSLGQGGDEKLFF.

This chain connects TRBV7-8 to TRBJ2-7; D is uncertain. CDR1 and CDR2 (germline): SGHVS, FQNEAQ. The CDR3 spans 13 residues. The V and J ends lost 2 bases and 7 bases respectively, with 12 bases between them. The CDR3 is CASSLLPAREQYF. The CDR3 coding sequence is TGTGCCAGCAGCTTACTCCCTGCTCGGGAGCAGTACTTC.

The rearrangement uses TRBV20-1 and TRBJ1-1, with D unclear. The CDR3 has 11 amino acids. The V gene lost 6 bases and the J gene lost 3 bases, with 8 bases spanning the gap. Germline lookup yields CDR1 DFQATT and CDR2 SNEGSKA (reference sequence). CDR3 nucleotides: TGCAGTGCCACATACCACACTGAAGCTTTCTTT. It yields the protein CSATYHTEAFF.

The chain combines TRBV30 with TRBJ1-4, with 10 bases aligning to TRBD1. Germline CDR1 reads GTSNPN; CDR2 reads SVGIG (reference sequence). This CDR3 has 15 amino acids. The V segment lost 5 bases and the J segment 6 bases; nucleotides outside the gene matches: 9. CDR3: CAWSPRTGGDEKLFF. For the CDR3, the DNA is TGTGCCTGGTCCCCCCGGACAGGGGGAGATGAAAAACTGTTTTTT.

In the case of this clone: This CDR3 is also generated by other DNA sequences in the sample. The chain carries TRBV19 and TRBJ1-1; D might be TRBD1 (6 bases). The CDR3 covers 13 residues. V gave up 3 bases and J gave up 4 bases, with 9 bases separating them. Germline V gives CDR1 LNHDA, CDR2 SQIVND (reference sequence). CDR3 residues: CASSIQGSTEAFF. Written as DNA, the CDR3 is TGTGCCAGTAGTATTCAGGGGAGCACTGAAGCTTTCTTT.

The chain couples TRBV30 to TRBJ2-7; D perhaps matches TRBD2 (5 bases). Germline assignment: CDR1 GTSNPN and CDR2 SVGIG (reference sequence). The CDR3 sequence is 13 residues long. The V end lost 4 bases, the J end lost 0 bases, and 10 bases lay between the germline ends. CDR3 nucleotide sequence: TGTGCCTGGATTAGCGAAACCTCCTACGAGCAGTACTTC. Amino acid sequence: CAWISETSYEQYF.

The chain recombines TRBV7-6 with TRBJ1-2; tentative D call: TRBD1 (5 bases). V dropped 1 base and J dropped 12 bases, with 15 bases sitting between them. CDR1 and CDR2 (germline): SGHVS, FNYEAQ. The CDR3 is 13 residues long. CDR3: CASSLGGLQNHTF. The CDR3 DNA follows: TGTGCCAGCAGCTTAGGGGGCTTGCAGAATCACACCTTC.

CDR3 nucleotide sequence: TGTGCCAGCAGTGCGCTACAGGGTGAAAAACTGTTTTTT. As protein: CASSALQGEKLFF. The chain is built from TRBV6-1 and TRBJ1-4, with a possible D match to TRBD1 (6 bases). Germline V CDR1 and CDR2: MNHNS, SASEGT. V shed 4 bases and J shed 7 bases, with 10 bases lying between them. CDR3 length: 13 amino acids.

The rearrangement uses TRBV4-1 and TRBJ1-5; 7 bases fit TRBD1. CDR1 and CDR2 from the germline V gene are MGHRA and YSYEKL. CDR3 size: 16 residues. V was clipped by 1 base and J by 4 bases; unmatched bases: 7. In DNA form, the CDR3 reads TGCGCCAGCAGCCAAGGAGGGGGCGAAGGGAATCAGCCCCAGCATTTT. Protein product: CASSQGGGEGNQPQHF.

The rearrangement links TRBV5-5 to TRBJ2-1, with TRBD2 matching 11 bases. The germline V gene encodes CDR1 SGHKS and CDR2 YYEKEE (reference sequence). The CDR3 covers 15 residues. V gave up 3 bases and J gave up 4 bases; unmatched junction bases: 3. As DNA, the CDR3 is TGTGCCAGCAGCTCCGGGACTAGCGGTTACAATGAGCAGTTCTTC. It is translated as CASSSGTSGYNEQFF.

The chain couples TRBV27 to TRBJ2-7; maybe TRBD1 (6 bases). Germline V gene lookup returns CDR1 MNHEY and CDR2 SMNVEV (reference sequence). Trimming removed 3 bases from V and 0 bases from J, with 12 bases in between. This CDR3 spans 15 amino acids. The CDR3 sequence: CASSFRGQSSYEQYF. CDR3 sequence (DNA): TGTGCCAGCAGTTTTAGAGGACAGAGCTCCTACGAGCAGTACTTC.

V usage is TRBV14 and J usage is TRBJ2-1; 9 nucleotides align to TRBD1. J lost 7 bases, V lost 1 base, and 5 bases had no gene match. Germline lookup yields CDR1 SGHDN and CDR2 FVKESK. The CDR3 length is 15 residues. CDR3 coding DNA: TGTGCCAGCAGCCAAGTTCATGGGACAGGGAATGAGCAGTTCTTC. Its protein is CASSQVHGTGNEQFF.

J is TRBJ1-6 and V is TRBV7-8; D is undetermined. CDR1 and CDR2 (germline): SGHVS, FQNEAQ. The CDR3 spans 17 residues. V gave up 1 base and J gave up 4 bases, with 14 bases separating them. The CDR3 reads CASSLESIREYNSPLHF. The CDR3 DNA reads TGTGCCAGCAGCTTAGAATCTATCCGGGAGTATAATTCACCCCTCCACTTT.

CDR3 coding DNA: TGTGCCAGCAGTTACTCGACTACTAGCGGGACCAATGAGCAGTTCTTC. Translation: CASSYSTTSGTNEQFF. The chain carries TRBV6-5 and TRBJ2-1; 10 bases agree with TRBD2. V shed 0 bases and J 6 bases; nucleotides not matched to a gene: 5. In germline, CDR1 is MNHEY, CDR2 SVGAGI. This CDR3 is 16 amino acids long.

In nucleotides, the CDR3 is TGTGCCAGTACCATATACGAGCATGGTGGCTACACCTTC. It yields the protein CASTIYEHGGYTF. V and J are TRBV19 and TRBJ1-2; no clear D gene. Germline CDR1 LNHDA, CDR2 SQIVND (reference sequence). Trimming left V 7 bases short and J 7 bases short, with 16 bases between. This CDR3 has 13 amino acids.

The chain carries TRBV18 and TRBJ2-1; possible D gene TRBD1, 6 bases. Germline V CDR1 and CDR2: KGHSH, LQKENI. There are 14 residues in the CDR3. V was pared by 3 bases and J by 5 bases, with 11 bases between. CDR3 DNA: TGTGCCAGCTCACCCAACGGACAGCACAATGAGCAGTTCTTC. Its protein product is CASSPNGQHNEQFF.

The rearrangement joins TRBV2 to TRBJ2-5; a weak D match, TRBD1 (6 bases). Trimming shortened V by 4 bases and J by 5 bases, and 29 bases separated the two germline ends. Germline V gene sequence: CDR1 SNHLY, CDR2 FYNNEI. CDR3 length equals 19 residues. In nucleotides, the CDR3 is TGTGCCAGCAGTGGAAACAGGGAAATCGCTCTAGGATTTCGGGAGACCCAGTACTTC. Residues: CASSGNREIALGFRETQYF.

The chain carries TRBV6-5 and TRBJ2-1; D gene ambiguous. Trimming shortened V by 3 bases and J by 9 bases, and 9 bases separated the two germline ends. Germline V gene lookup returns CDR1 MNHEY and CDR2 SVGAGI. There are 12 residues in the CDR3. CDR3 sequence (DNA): TGTGCCAGCAGTTATGGAGAAGGTGAGCAGTTCTTC. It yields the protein CASSYGEGEQFF.

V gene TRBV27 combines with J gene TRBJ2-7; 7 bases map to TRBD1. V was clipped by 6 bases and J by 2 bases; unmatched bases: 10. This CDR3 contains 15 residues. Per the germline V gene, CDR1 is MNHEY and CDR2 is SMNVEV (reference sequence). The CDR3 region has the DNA TGTGCCAGCAGCGTAGTCCGGGACAGACCCTACGAGCAGTACTTC. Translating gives CASSVVRDRPYEQYF.

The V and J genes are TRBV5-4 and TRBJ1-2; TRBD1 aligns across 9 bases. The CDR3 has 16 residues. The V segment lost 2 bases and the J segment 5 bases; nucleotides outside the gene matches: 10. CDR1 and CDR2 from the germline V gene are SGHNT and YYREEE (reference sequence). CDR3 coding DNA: TGTGCCAGCAGCTTCGGTTTACGGACAGGGGAGTATGGCTACACCTTC. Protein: CASSFGLRTGEYGYTF.

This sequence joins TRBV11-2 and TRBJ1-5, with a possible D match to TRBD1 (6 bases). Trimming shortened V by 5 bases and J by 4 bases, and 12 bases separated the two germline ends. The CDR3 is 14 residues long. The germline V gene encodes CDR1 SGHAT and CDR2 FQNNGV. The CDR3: CASSPPGVNQPQHF. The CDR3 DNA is TGTGCCAGCAGCCCCCCAGGGGTAAATCAGCCCCAGCATTTT.

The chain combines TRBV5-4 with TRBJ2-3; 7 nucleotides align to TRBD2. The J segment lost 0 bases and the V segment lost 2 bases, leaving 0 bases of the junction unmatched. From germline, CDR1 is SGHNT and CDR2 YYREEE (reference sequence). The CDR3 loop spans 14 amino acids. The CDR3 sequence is CASSFSGSTDTQYF. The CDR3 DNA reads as TGTGCCAGCAGCTTTAGCGGGAGCACAGATACGCAGTATTTT.

The CDR3 region is CASSLEAGSNEKLFF. As DNA, the CDR3 is TGCGCCAGCAGCTTGGAGGCAGGGTCTAATGAAAAACTGTTTTTT. The rearrangement links TRBV5-1 to TRBJ1-4; a weak D match, TRBD1 (5 bases). Germline V gene lookup returns CDR1 SGHRS and CDR2 YFSETQ. The CDR3 loop spans 15 amino acids. V was trimmed by 0 bases and J by 3 bases, leaving 9 bases between them. Full variable domain (missing parts from reference TRBV5-1 and TRBJ1-4): KAGVTQTPRYLIKTRGQQVTLSCSPISGHRSVSWYQQTPGQGLQFLFEYFSETQRNKGNFPGRFSGRQFSNSRSEMNVSTLELGDSALYLCASSLEAGSNEKLFFGSGTQLSVL.

The CDR3 nucleotides are TGTGCCAGCAGCTTAGGGGTCGTACGGGGGGAAAATCAGCCCCAGCATTTT. This gives the protein CASSLGVVRGENQPQHF. The chain is built from TRBV7-6 and TRBJ1-5; D may be TRBD1 (5 bases). This CDR3 has 17 residues. Germline V lookup: CDR1 SGHVS, CDR2 FNYEAQ. Trimming stripped 1 base from V and 4 bases from J, with 17 bases between.

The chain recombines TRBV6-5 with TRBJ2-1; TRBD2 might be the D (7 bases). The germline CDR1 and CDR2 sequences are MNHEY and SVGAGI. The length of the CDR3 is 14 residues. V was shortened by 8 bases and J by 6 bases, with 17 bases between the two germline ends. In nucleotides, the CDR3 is TGTGCCAGCTTTGGGGGGCGGGAGATCAATGAGCAGTTCTTC. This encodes CASFGGREINEQFF.

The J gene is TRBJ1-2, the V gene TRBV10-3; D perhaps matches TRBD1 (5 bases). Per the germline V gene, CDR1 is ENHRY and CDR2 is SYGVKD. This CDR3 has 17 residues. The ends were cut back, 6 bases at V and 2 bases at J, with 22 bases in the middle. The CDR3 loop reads CAISLLDRGGVNYGYTF. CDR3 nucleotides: TGTGCCATCAGCCTTTTGGACCGGGGCGGGGTGAACTATGGCTACACCTTC.

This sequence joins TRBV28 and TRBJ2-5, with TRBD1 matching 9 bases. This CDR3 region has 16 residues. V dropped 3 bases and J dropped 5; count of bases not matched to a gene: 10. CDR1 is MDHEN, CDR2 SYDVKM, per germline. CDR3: CASSFSWTGAVETQYF. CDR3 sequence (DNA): TGTGCCAGCAGTTTCTCATGGACAGGGGCTGTTGAGACCCAGTACTTC.

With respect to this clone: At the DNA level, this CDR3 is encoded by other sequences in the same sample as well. Here the CDR3 reads CASSLAGGSYEQYF. The CDR3 DNA is TGTGCCAGCAGCTTAGCGGGGGGCTCCTACGAGCAGTACTTC. This rearrangement joins TRBV7-8 to TRBJ2-7, with D perhaps matching TRBD2 (6 bases). Trimming shortened V by 0 bases and J by 0 bases, and 6 bases separated the two germline ends. Germline CDR1 and CDR2: SGHVS and FQNEAQ. This CDR3 contains 14 residues. The variable domain in full, completed from reference TRBV7-8 and TRBJ2-7, reads GAGVSQSPRYKVAKRGQDVALRCDPISGHVSLFWYQQALGQGPEFLTYFQNEAQLDKSGLPSDRFFAERPEGSVSTLKIQRTQQEDSAVYLCASSLAGGSYEQYFGPGTRLTVT.

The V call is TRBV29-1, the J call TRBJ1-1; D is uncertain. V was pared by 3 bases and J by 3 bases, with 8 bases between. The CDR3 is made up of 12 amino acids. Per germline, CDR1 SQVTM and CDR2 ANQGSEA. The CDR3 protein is CSVDSFYTEAFF. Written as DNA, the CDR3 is TGCAGCGTTGATAGCTTTTACACTGAAGCTTTCTTT.